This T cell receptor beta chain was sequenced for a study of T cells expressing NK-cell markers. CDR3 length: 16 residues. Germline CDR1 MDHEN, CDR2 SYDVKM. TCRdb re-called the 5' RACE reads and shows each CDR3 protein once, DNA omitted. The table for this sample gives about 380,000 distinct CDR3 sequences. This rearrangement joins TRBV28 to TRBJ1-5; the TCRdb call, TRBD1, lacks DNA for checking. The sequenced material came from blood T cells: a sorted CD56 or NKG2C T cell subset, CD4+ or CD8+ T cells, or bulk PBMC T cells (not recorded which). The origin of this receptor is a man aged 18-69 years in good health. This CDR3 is CASLQIRQGSNQPQHF.